Below, 27 T cell receptor beta chains from the same sample are listed, as sequenced in a study of technical replicates of blood from several donors. Using immunoSEQ multiplex PCR, the repertoire was profiled, and TCRdb retains in-frame clones only, with some absent. The repertoire holds around 60,000 clones, 80% to 95% seen once, with roughly 4.2% in the top ten. The sequencing sample was made of PBMCs. These receptor sequences come from a human donor in good health. Some clones in this sample may be carry-over from other donors' samples.

The chain has TRBV13 and TRBJ2-3, with 8 positions matching TRBD2. The CDR3 extends over 13 amino acids. The ends lost 4 bases at V and 5 bases at J; junction bases unmatched: 2. Germline CDR1 and CDR2: PRHDT and FYEKMQ (reference sequence). CDR3 DNA: TGTGCCAGCAGCTCGGGGGGGGAAGATACGCAGTATTTT. This codes for CASSSGGEDTQYF.

The V gene is TRBV5-1, the J gene TRBJ2-1, with TRBD2 matching 9 bases. V trimming: 1 base; J trimming: 3 bases; junction bases outside the gene matches: 5. CDR3 length: 16 amino acids. Germline CDR1 reads SGHRS; CDR2 reads YFSETQ. Written as DNA, the CDR3 is TGCGCCAGCAGCTTGTCCGGGACTAGCAGCTACAATGAGCAGTTCTTC. It is translated as CASSLSGTSSYNEQFF.

Comments on this clone: Other DNA sequences within the sample encode an identical CDR3. The chain carries TRBV5-6 and TRBJ1-5; D possibly corresponds to TRBD1 (5 bases). CDR3 length equals 15 residues. From germline, CDR1 is SGHDT and CDR2 YYEEEE. V lost 4 bases, J lost 0 bases, and 11 bases lay in between. As DNA, the CDR3 is TGTGCCAGCAGCCCACGGGGGTATAGCAATCAGCCCCAGCATTTT. It codes for CASSPRGYSNQPQHF.

J is TRBJ1-5 and V is TRBV30; D is unresolved. The CDR3 sequence is 13 residues long. With 2 bases removed from V and 0 bases from J, the gap between germline ends came to 5 bases. Germline V gene data show CDR1 as GTSNPN and CDR2 as SVGIG (reference sequence). The CDR3 spells CAWSTDSNQPQHF. DNA of the CDR3: TGTGCCTGGAGTACTGATAGCAATCAGCCCCAGCATTTT.

This clone was counted a single time. The chain couples TRBV4-3 to TRBJ2-3, with TRBD2 as a possible D gene (5 bases). The CDR3 is made up of 16 amino acids. Germline V gives CDR1 LGHNA, CDR2 YSLEER. V dropped 1 base and J dropped 0 bases, with 11 bases sitting between them. CDR3 residues: CASSQGTAVSTDTQYF. CDR3 coding DNA: TGCGCCAGCAGCCAAGGCACAGCGGTCAGCACAGATACGCAGTATTTT.

The genes are TRBV19 and TRBJ2-7; the D gene is possibly TRBD1 (6 bases). Trimming left V 3 bases short and J 3 bases short, with 9 bases between. The germline CDR1 and CDR2 sequences are LNHDA and SQIVND (reference sequence). The CDR3 sequence is 13 residues long. The CDR3 loop reads CASSIEDSYEQYF. The CDR3 DNA sequence: TGTGCCAGTAGTATTGAGGACAGCTACGAGCAGTACTTC.

The rearrangement links TRBV27 to TRBJ1-6, with D tentatively TRBD1 (6 bases). The CDR3 has 15 residues. V was clipped by 6 bases and J by 10 bases, with 19 bases between them. From germline, CDR1 is MNHEY and CDR2 SMNVEV (reference sequence). Here the CDR3 reads CASRTFGGAKSPLHF. The CDR3 region has the DNA TGTGCCAGCAGGACGTTTGGGGGGGCTAAATCACCCCTCCACTTT.

The chain couples TRBV11-2 to TRBJ2-6; D remains unclear. The CDR3 length is 13 residues. Germline V gene data show CDR1 as SGHAT and CDR2 as FQNNGV. V was pared by 3 bases and J by 3 bases, with 3 bases between. Here the CDR3 DNA reads TGTGCCAGCAGCTTTAATGGGGCCAACGTCCTGACTTTC. It translates to CASSFNGANVLTF.

The chain has TRBV9 and TRBJ2-2, with D tentatively TRBD2 (7 bases). CDR1 and CDR2 from the germline V gene are SGDLS and YYNGEE. V lost 4 bases and J lost 0, with 16 bases in between. The CDR3 consists of 17 residues. The DNA for the CDR3 is TGTGCCAGCAGCTCGCCGCGCGGGGGCACGAACACCGGGGAGCTGTTTTTT. Translated, it gives CASSSPRGGTNTGELFF.

V gene TRBV2 combines with J gene TRBJ2-1, with 7 bases matching TRBD1. CDR3 length: 13 amino acids. Unmatched junction bases numbered 4, after V lost 6 bases and J lost 5 bases. Germline V CDR1 and CDR2: SNHLY, FYNNEI. The CDR3 nucleotides are TGTGCCAGCAGCCCCGACAGGGACAATGAGCAGTTCTTC. Translating it yields CASSPDRDNEQFF.

V gene TRBV7-2 combines with J gene TRBJ2-5; TRBD2 might be the D (5 bases). The germline CDR1 and CDR2 sequences are SGHTA and FQGNSA. V shed 2 bases and J shed 4 bases, with 8 bases lying between them. The CDR3 consists of 13 residues. CDR3 region: CASSLPAGETQYF. In DNA form, the CDR3 reads TGTGCCAGCAGCTTACCGGCGGGAGAGACCCAGTACTTC. Filled out from reference TRBV7-2 and TRBJ2-5, the complete variable domain reads GAGVSQSPSNKVTEKGKDVELRCDPISGHTALYWYRQSLGQGLEFLIYFQGNSAPDKSGLPSDRFSAERTGGSVSTLTIQRTQQEDSAVYLCASSLPAGETQYFGPGTRLLVL.

This clone was counted only a few times. The chain couples TRBV27 to TRBJ1-3; no clear D. This CDR3 spans 14 amino acids. Germline CDR1 reads MNHEY; CDR2 reads SMNVEV (reference sequence). The CDR3, as DNA: TGTGGAAGAGGGTTGGTACACTCTGGAAACACCATATATTTT. Its protein is CGRGLVHSGNTIYF.

The chain is built from TRBV13 and TRBJ2-7, with 8 bases lining up with TRBD2. The CDR3 totals 15 residues. CDR1 PRHDT and CDR2 FYEKMQ come from the germline V gene (reference sequence). Losses at the gene ends were 5 bases for V and 5 bases for J; bases not matched to a gene: 11. This chain's CDR3 is CASSQTGRVGNEQYF. The CDR3 region has the DNA TGTGCCAGCAGCCAGACCGGGAGGGTCGGGAACGAGCAGTACTTC.

The chain employs TRBV6-5 and TRBJ1-2; no reliable D call. The CDR3 runs to 13 residues. Germline CDR1 is MNHEY and CDR2 is SVGAGI. Trimming pared 5 bases from V and 4 bases from J, leaving 11 bases between. The CDR3 nucleotides read TGTGCCAGCAGTATCTCCCGGGGCTATGGCTACACCTTC. Protein: CASSISRGYGYTF.

CDR3 loop: CASSPRPLHGETQYF. The CDR3 DNA reads as TGTGCCAGCAGTCCACGCCCTCTCCACGGGGAGACCCAGTACTTC. This sequence joins TRBV6-6 and TRBJ2-5; D unresolved. This CDR3 comprises 15 residues. Trimming pared 5 bases from V and 5 bases from J, leaving 18 bases between. Germline CDR1 reads MNHNY; CDR2 reads SVGAGI (reference sequence).

The chain combines TRBV18 with TRBJ1-1, with D perhaps TRBD1 (5 bases). The V gene's germline CDR1 is KGHSH and CDR2 LQKENI. CDR3 length: 14 residues. Trimming removed 3 bases at V and 8 bases at J, with 16 bases between. CDR3 amino acids: CASSPGQGAREAFF. Written as DNA, the CDR3 is TGTGCCAGCTCACCTGGCCAAGGGGCGCGGGAAGCTTTCTTT.

The chain uses TRBV4-3 and TRBJ1-1; possibly TRBD1 for D (6 bases). The CDR3 consists of 14 residues. Trimming took off 3 bases at V and 1 base at J, with 9 bases between the two ends. CDR1 and CDR2 (germline): LGHNA, YSLEER. The CDR3 region has the DNA TGCGCCAGCAGCCAGGACAGCGCGAACACTGAAGCTTTCTTT. Its protein product is CASSQDSANTEAFF.

The rearrangement links TRBV7-8 to TRBJ1-6; D gene ambiguous. Germline V gene sequence: CDR1 SGHVS, CDR2 FQNEAQ. V was trimmed by 5 bases and J by 7 bases, leaving 12 bases between them. The CDR3 spans 14 residues. The CDR3 DNA reads as TGTGCCAGCAGCACCCGACTGATAAATTCACCCCTCCACTTT. Its translation: CASSTRLINSPLHF.

The chain employs TRBV5-1 and TRBJ2-5; 7 nucleotides agree with TRBD2. This CDR3 comprises 13 residues. CDR1 and CDR2 (germline): SGHRS, YFSETQ. The junction had 10 bases not matched to a gene; V was cut back by 8 bases and J by 6 bases. The CDR3 sequence is CASKRGSLQTQYF. The CDR3 nucleotides read TGCGCCAGTAAGCGCGGGAGTTTGCAGACCCAGTACTTC.

The chain employs TRBV4-1 and TRBJ2-1; maybe TRBD1 (5 bases). V gave up 1 base and J gave up 2 bases, with 12 bases separating them. The CDR3 length is 16 residues. Germline CDR1 reads MGHRA; CDR2 reads YSYEKL. CDR3 amino acids: CASSQVGETAYNEQFF. CDR3 bases: TGCGCCAGCAGCCAAGTTGGAGAGACAGCCTACAATGAGCAGTTCTTC.

The V call is TRBV11-2, the J call TRBJ2-7; the match to TRBD2 covers 10 bases. The CDR3 is 16 residues long. CDR1 and CDR2 from the germline V gene are SGHAT and FQNNGV. V lost 5 bases and J lost 4; bases outside the gene matches: 11. The CDR3 is CASSEGVSGRLYEQYF. In DNA, the CDR3 is TGTGCCAGCAGCGAAGGGGTTAGCGGGAGGTTATACGAGCAGTACTTC.

This chain uses TRBV7-9 with TRBJ2-7; TRBD1 agrees at 9 bases. The CDR3 spans 15 residues. After removal of 4 bases from V and 5 bases from J, the junction contained 9 bases not matched to a gene. CDR1 is SEHNR, CDR2 FQNEAQ, per germline (reference sequence). The CDR3 region has the DNA TGTGCCAGCAGCTCCCATGGACAGGGGTTCAACGAGCAGTACTTC. Its translation is CASSSHGQGFNEQYF.

V is TRBV9 and J is TRBJ2-2; D gene ambiguous. CDR1 and CDR2 from the germline V gene are SGDLS and YYNGEE. This CDR3 comprises 13 residues. V gave up 5 bases and J gave up 5 bases, with 10 bases separating them. The CDR3 protein is CASSGRLTGELFF. The CDR3 bases are TGTGCCAGCAGTGGCAGGTTGACCGGGGAGCTGTTTTTT.

The genes are TRBV9 and TRBJ2-7, with TRBD1 matching 8 bases. CDR1 and CDR2 (germline): SGDLS, YYNGEE. The CDR3 extends over 15 amino acids. J gave up 5 bases and V 4 bases, and 11 bases lay outside the gene matches. In DNA, the CDR3 is TGTGCCAGCAGCACCCGTCAGGGGGCTAACGACGAGCAGTACTTC. Translating it yields CASSTRQGANDEQYF.

The gene calls are TRBV7-6 and TRBJ1-5; D uncertain. CDR3 size: 12 residues. V dropped 5 bases and J dropped 3 bases, with 5 bases sitting between them. Germline assignment: CDR1 SGHVS and CDR2 FNYEAQ. The CDR3 region has the DNA TGTGCCAGCAGCAAACTCAATCAGCCCCAGCATTTT. Translating it yields CASSKLNQPQHF.

The chain uses TRBV10-1 and TRBJ2-4, with TRBD2 as a possible D gene (7 bases). Germline CDR1 WNHNN, CDR2 SYGVQD (reference sequence). The CDR3 covers 14 residues. Trimming left V 9 bases short and J 3 bases short, with 15 bases between. The CDR3 bases are TGCGCCAGGGGAGGGACAAGCCTCAAAAACATTCAGTACTTC. Protein: CARGGTSLKNIQYF.

Only one count was recorded for this clone. The genes are TRBV7-2 and TRBJ2-7; no clear D. The CDR3 is 14 residues long. Germline V gene lookup returns CDR1 SGHTA and CDR2 FQGNSA. Trimming shortened V by 4 bases and J by 6 bases, and 16 bases separated the two germline ends. CDR3 coding DNA: TGTGCCAGCAGCTATTCGACTGGAATAGGCGAGCAGTACTTC. Translating gives CASSYSTGIGEQYF.